This T cell receptor beta chain stems from a study of vaccination effects on CD4 cells after COVID-19. With respect to this clone: Its target is not known.

Subsequent to less than eleven days of culture, CD4+ T cells were isolated. Here immunoSEQ multiplex PCR was the method, and the copy in TCRdb shows in-frame clones only, minus some. Among about 74,000 clones listed, roughly 80% were seen once. This material consisted of CD4+ T cells from PBMCs cultured without peptide, taken before COVID-19 vaccination. This TCR came from a human donor who received a COVID-19 vaccine.

In nucleotides, the CDR3 is TGTGCCTGGAGTGTACCGGGGGGGAGGAATCAGCCCCAGCATTTT. Encoded protein: CAWSVPGGRNQPQHF. J is TRBJ1-5 and V is TRBV30; TRBD1 might be the D (5 bases). The CDR3 runs 15 residues. Trimming pared 0 bases from V and 4 bases from J, leaving 13 bases between. Germline V gene data show CDR1 as GTSNPN and CDR2 as SVGIG (reference sequence).